Listed below are T cell receptor beta chains from one sample, sequenced in a study of cytomegalovirus exposure and HLA in healthy donors. Assay: immunoSEQ multiplex PCR; the TCRdb copy retains only in-frame clones and omits some. The sample shows roughly 190,000 clones, 81% of them seen only once. Sequences were obtained from PBMCs. Receptor source: a man aged 45-65 years in good health and CMV-seronegative. Each CDR3 is given with its conserved first and last residue. Fields, in order: V gene, clone size, CDR3 length, J gene, D gene, CDR3 DNA, CDR3 protein. The D gene is left open where the match is weak. Some rows have no size entry. The others give once, few or many, or a class for an expanded clone.

v_gene: TRBV30; abundance: NA; len: 14; j_gene: TRBJ1-4; d_gene: TRBD1; CDR3nt: TGTGCCTGGAGTAGGACAGGGACTAATGAAAAACTGTTTTTT; CDR3aa: CAWSRTGTNEKLFF
v_gene: TRBV7-9; abundance: NA; len: 15; j_gene: TRBJ2-2; d_gene: NA; CDR3nt: TGTGCCAGCAGCTCCCCTGATAGGAGCACCGGGGAGCTGTTTTTT; CDR3aa: CASSSPDRSTGELFF
v_gene: TRBV4-3; abundance: NA; len: 15; j_gene: TRBJ1-3; d_gene: NA; CDR3nt: TGCGCCAGCAGCCAAGAAAGGGGCTCTGGAAACACCATATATTTT; CDR3aa: CASSQERGSGNTIYF
v_gene: TRBV2; abundance: NA; len: 13; j_gene: TRBJ1-5; d_gene: TRBD1; CDR3nt: TGTGCCAGCCACAGGCAGGGGGGTCAGCCCCAGCATTTT; CDR3aa: CASHRQGGQPQHF
v_gene: TRBV7-9; abundance: few; len: 15; j_gene: TRBJ1-5; d_gene: NA; CDR3nt: TGTGCCAGCAGCCCGGGGGGTCTGAGCAATCAGCCCCAGCATTTT; CDR3aa: CASSPGGLSNQPQHF
v_gene: TRBV7-9; abundance: NA; len: 14; j_gene: TRBJ2-2; d_gene: NA; CDR3nt: TGTGCCAGCAGCTACCAGGGAAACACCGGGGAGCTGTTTTTT; CDR3aa: CASSYQGNTGELFF
v_gene: TRBV27; abundance: NA; len: 12; j_gene: TRBJ1-2; d_gene: TRBD1; CDR3nt: TGTGCCAGCCGGACAGGGGAGCGAGGCTACACCTTC; CDR3aa: CASRTGERGYTF
v_gene: TRBV4-2; abundance: once; len: 15; j_gene: TRBJ1-3; d_gene: NA; CDR3nt: TGTGCCAGCAGCCAAGAGGGCAACTCTGGAAACACCATATATTTT; CDR3aa: CASSQEGNSGNTIYF
v_gene: TRBV2; abundance: few; len: 13; j_gene: TRBJ1-3; d_gene: NA; CDR3nt: TGTGCCAGCCGAAGGGGTACAGCAAACACCATATATTTT; CDR3aa: CASRRGTANTIYF
v_gene: TRBV18; abundance: NA; len: 15; j_gene: TRBJ2-5; d_gene: NA; CDR3nt: TGTGCCAGCTCACCACGGTCAGGGGCCCAAGAGACCCAGTACTTC; CDR3aa: CASSPRSGAQETQYF
v_gene: TRBV9; abundance: NA; len: 14; j_gene: TRBJ1-2; d_gene: NA; CDR3nt: TGTGCCAGCAGCGTAGGTGCAGCTAACTATGGCTACACCTTC; CDR3aa: CASSVGAANYGYTF